The TCR beta chain described here comes from a study of cytomegalovirus exposure and HLA in healthy donors. The overall study: Out of 350 to 400 genotyped donors, about 76% belonged to the Caucasian-associated ancestry cluster. Regarding the study as a whole: Later genetic work tied a missense DCLRE1C variant to beta-chain V and J trimming. Across donors, most TCRs were seen rarely, yet some public ones were widespread. Earlier findings revealed that most TCR beta V segments proved productive either about 87% or about 30% of the time.

In the case of this clone: Antigen specificity is unknown.

The PCR ran on 60 Vbeta and 13 Jbeta primers. The protocol was immunoSEQ multiplex PCR, while the TCRdb copy is restricted to in-frame clones and leaves out a portion. Among some 150,000 clones, 75% to 80% were seen once, and the ten largest hold around 1.7%. This TCR came from a woman aged 30 to 39 in good health and CMV-seronegative. What was sequenced was PBMCs.

DNA of the CDR3: TGTGCCAGCAGCCTTCTAGCGGGGCATCCAGATACGCAGTATTTT. Translating it yields CASSLLAGHPDTQYF. The rearrangement links TRBV7-6 to TRBJ2-3, with 9 positions matching TRBD2. Germline CDR1 reads SGHVS; CDR2 reads FNYEAQ. V shed 5 bases, J shed 4 bases, and the junction held 7 bases outside the gene matches. The CDR3 sequence is 15 residues long. Looking up the rest from reference TRBV7-6 and TRBJ2-3 gives the full variable domain: GAGVSQSPRYKVTKRGQDVALRCDPISGHVSLYWYRQALGQGPEFLTYFNYEAQQDKSGLPNDRFSAERPEGSISTLTIQRTEQRDSAMYRCASSLLAGHPDTQYFGPGTRLTVL.